A single sample is the source of the 25 T cell receptor beta chains below, sequenced in a study of prognosis after radiotherapy for stage I lung cancer. It was by two-round multiplex PCR that TCR beta CDR3 was amplified from genomic DNA. Primers were specific to each TRBV and TRBJ gene in first-round PCR. From the multiplex PCR reads, TCRdb called clonotypes with MiXCR, one entry per CDR3 protein. This repertoire shows about 16,000 distinct CDR3 sequences, roughly 31% found once; its top ten account for about 23%. The starting material was PBMCs, obtained before or after stereotactic body radiation therapy (not recorded which). The receptors shown here come from a donor at least 50 years old with non-small cell lung cancer.

This clonotype is labeled as medium-sized (0.01 to 0.1%). The chain links TRBV12-3 or TRBV12-4 to TRBJ2-3; 13 positions match TRBD2. J lost 1 base, V lost 8 bases, and 6 bases had no gene match. CDR3 length: 16 residues. DNA of the CDR3: TGTGCCAGCGGCACAGGGACTAGCGGGGGCACAGATACGCAGTATTTT. Its protein is CASGTGTSGGTDTQYF.

This clonotype was observed at least ten times. This chain connects TRBV28 to TRBJ1-3; the D gene is possibly TRBD1 (5 bases). V gave up 7 bases and J gave up 4 bases, with 11 bases separating them. This CDR3 contains 13 residues. CDR1 MDHEN and CDR2 SYDVKM come from the germline V gene. DNA for the CDR3: TGTGCCAGCACTCTGGGGACCGGAAACACCATATATTTT. As protein: CASTLGTGNTIYF.

This clonotype has at least ten counts. The rearrangement links TRBV25-1 to TRBJ1-2, with D possibly being TRBD1 (6 bases). CDR3 length equals 13 residues. The V and J ends lost 4 bases and 6 bases respectively, with 12 bases between them. Germline CDR1 is MGHDK and CDR2 is SYGVNS. The CDR3 DNA reads TGTGCCAGCAGTGGGGGGCGTGGCCATGGCTACACCTTC. This codes for CASSGGRGHGYTF.

Ten or more counts support this clonotype. The gene calls are TRBV10-3 and TRBJ2-5; D is ambiguous. V was pared by 8 bases and J by 2 bases, with 33 bases between. CDR3 length equals 20 residues. The germline CDR1 and CDR2 sequences are ENHRY and SYGVKD. The CDR3 loop reads CAIFARSRTPAWAGQETQYF. CDR3 coding DNA: TGTGCCATCTTCGCCAGATCCCGAACGCCCGCCTGGGCCGGTCAAGAGACCCAGTACTTC.

This clonotype was seen ten or more times. This rearrangement joins TRBV2 to TRBJ2-2; D unresolved. V dropped 6 bases and J dropped 2 bases, with 16 bases sitting between them. The CDR3 contains 16 residues. Germline values: CDR1 SNHLY, CDR2 FYNNEI. CDR3 in DNA: TGTGCCAGCAGAAGTATTCTCTCCCGAAACACCGGGGAGCTGTTTTTT. Its protein product is CASRSILSRNTGELFF.

On this clonotype: A read error is the likely source, as a far larger clone sits one nucleotide away. The chain employs TRBV20-1 and TRBJ2-7; TRBD2 agrees at 8 bases. The CDR3 contains 14 residues. Unmatched junction bases numbered 8, after V lost 0 bases and J lost 7 bases. The V gene's germline CDR1 is DFQATT and CDR2 SNEGSKA (reference sequence). CDR3: CSARERTSSNEQYF. The CDR3 bases are TGCAGTGCTAGAGAAAGGACTAGCTCCAATGAGCAGTACTTC.

In its sample, this clonotype was seen a few times. This may stem from a read error, because a much larger clone lies one nucleotide away. The chain is built from TRBV30 and TRBJ1-4; D gene ambiguous. Germline loops: CDR1 GTSNPN, CDR2 SVGIG (reference sequence). V gave up 5 bases and J gave up 12 bases, with 19 bases separating them. The CDR3 has 13 residues. In nucleotides, the CDR3 is TGTGCCTGGGCCTCCCTACAGAGGGAAGAACTGTTTTTT. This translates into CAWASLQREELFF.

This clonotype was detected ten times or more. The rearrangement links TRBV10-3 to TRBJ1-1; 8 nucleotides match TRBD1. The CDR3 spans 13 residues. V shed 6 bases and J 8 bases; nucleotides not matched to a gene: 8. Germline V lookup: CDR1 ENHRY, CDR2 SYGVKD. CDR3 protein: CAIRGDRGAEAFF. The CDR3 DNA reads TGTGCCATCAGGGGAGACAGGGGAGCCGAAGCTTTCTTT.

The chain carries TRBV27 and TRBJ1-4; D may be TRBD1 (5 bases). The CDR3 is 14 amino acids. CDR1 is MNHEY, CDR2 SMNVEV, per germline (reference sequence). The germline V and J ends were trimmed by 5 bases and 4 bases, with 11 bases remaining between them. Written as DNA, the CDR3 is TGTGCCAGCAGTCGCGGGAGGGGTAATGAAAAACTGTTTTTT. It codes for CASSRGRGNEKLFF. The whole variable domain, filled in from reference TRBV27 and TRBJ1-4, reads EAQVTQNPRYLITVTGKKLTVTCSQNMNHEYMSWYRQDPGLGLRQIYYSMNVEVTDKGDVPEGYKVSRKEKRNFPLILESPSPNQTSLYFCASSRGRGNEKLFFGSGTQLSVL.

A note on this clonotype: A far more abundant clone sits one base away, making this likely a read error. V is TRBV6-6 and J is TRBJ2-5; D is perhaps TRBD2 (6 bases). This CDR3 is built from 18 residues. Germline-derived CDR1 and CDR2 are MNHNY and SVGAGI (reference sequence). The CDR3 DNA follows: TGTGCCAGCAGTTACTCGATCCCCGGGGGAGAACTCCAAGAGACCCGGTACTTC. It translates to CASSYSIPGGELQETRYF.

The rearrangement links TRBV20-1 to TRBJ2-7, with TRBD2 identical over 7 bases. CDR3 length equals 12 residues. Germline V gene sequence: CDR1 DFQATT, CDR2 SNEGSKA (reference sequence). Trimming took 3 bases from V and 7 from J; bases not matched to a gene: 6. The CDR3, as DNA: TGCAGTGCTAGGGCTACTAGCGAAGAGCAGTACTTC. It encodes CSARATSEEQYF.

This clonotype appeared many times. The gene calls are TRBV20-1 and TRBJ2-7; perhaps TRBD1 as D (6 bases). V gave up 7 bases and J gave up 2 bases, with 15 bases separating them. Germline CDR1 DFQATT, CDR2 SNEGSKA (reference sequence). The CDR3 extends over 13 amino acids. CDR3 residues: CSGGGSGAYEQYF. CDR3 bases: TGCAGTGGAGGGGGTTCAGGGGCCTACGAGCAGTACTTC.

This clonotype was recorded many times. The rearrangement links TRBV20-1 to TRBJ2-1; TRBD2 agrees at 8 bases. V lost 6 bases, J lost 6 bases, and 10 bases stayed unmatched. This CDR3 is 14 amino acids long. Germline V gene lookup returns CDR1 DFQATT and CDR2 SNEGSKA (reference sequence). CDR3 nucleotide sequence: TGCAGTGCCTCAGACTCCGGGAGGGGCAATGAGCAGTTCTTC. Translating gives CSASDSGRGNEQFF.

V gene TRBV11-1 combines with J gene TRBJ2-1; no firm D call. Trimming took 5 bases from V and 9 from J, leaving 17 bases between them. Germline V CDR1 and CDR2: SGHAT, FQDESV (reference sequence). The CDR3 contains 14 residues. CDR3 nucleotides: TGTGCCAGCAGCGAACGTCTGGTGGTAGGTGAGCAGTTCTTC. Its translation is CASSERLVVGEQFF.

This clonotype showed up many times. The chain combines TRBV10-3 with TRBJ1-2, with a possible D match to TRBD1 (5 bases). V gave up 8 bases and J gave up 6 bases, with 10 bases separating them. The CDR3 extends over 11 amino acids. The germline gives CDR1 ENHRY, CDR2 SYGVKD. The CDR3 bases are TGTGCCATCGGGCCCAGGGATGGCTACACCTTC. It is translated as CAIGPRDGYTF.

The CDR3 nucleotides are TGTGCCTGGAGCTCTAGTATCGGCGGGGAGCTGTTTTTT. Translated, it gives CAWSSSIGGELFF. V and J are TRBV30 and TRBJ2-2; D call uncertain. Per germline, CDR1 GTSNPN and CDR2 SVGIG (reference sequence). This CDR3 has 13 amino acids. Trimming removed 3 bases from V and 7 bases from J, with 12 bases in between.

In this sample, this clonotype turned up many times. The J gene is TRBJ1-6, the V gene TRBV7-9; possibly TRBD1 for D (6 bases). V lost 5 bases and J 9 bases, leaving 14 bases between the germline ends. CDR1 and CDR2 (germline): SEHNR, FQNEAQ (reference sequence). CDR3 length: 14 residues. This CDR3 reads CASSPRTDSSPLHF. DNA of the CDR3: TGTGCCAGCAGCCCCCGGACAGATTCTTCACCCCTCCACTTT.

This chain joins TRBV19 and TRBJ2-2; 14 bases align to TRBD2. Germline V gene lookup returns CDR1 LNHDA and CDR2 SQIVND (reference sequence). This CDR3 is 18 amino acids long. V was clipped by 1 base and J by 3 bases; unmatched bases: 4. The CDR3 DNA follows: TGTGCCAGTAGTATAGGGACTAGCGGGAGGTCGTACACCGGGGAGCTGTTTTTT. Translating gives CASSIGTSGRSYTGELFF.

This clonotype was detected many times. V is TRBV4-3 and J is TRBJ2-3; TRBD2 might be the D (6 bases). V was pared by 3 bases and J by 2 bases, with 15 bases between. Germline V lookup: CDR1 LGHNA, CDR2 YSLEER. This CDR3 contains 16 residues. CDR3 sequence: CASSHRLVGSTDTQYF. CDR3 sequence (DNA): TGCGCCAGCAGCCACAGACTAGTAGGGTCCACAGATACGCAGTATTTT.

This clonotype was counted many times. The V gene is TRBV6-1, the J gene TRBJ1-5; D ambiguous. The CDR3 runs to 14 residues. The V end lost 6 bases, the J end lost 2 bases, and 11 bases lay between the germline ends. Germline loops: CDR1 MNHNS, CDR2 SASEGT. The CDR3 sequence is CASSQGLGNQPQHF. CDR3 DNA: TGTGCCAGCAGCCAAGGGTTGGGCAATCAGCCCCAGCATTTT.

This clonotype was seen ten or more times. The rearrangement links TRBV6-2 or TRBV6-3 to TRBJ2-7; D unclear. The CDR3 length is 14 residues. V lost 8 bases and J 5 bases, leaving 19 bases between the germline ends. Germline loops: CDR1 MNHEY, CDR2 SVGEGT. CDR3 sequence reads: CASAGRGPSHEQYF. The CDR3 region has the DNA TGTGCCAGCGCAGGCCGTGGTCCTTCCCACGAGCAGTACTTC.

Concerning this clonotype itself: A much larger clonotype is one base distant, so this may be a read error. The chain recombines TRBV5-1 with TRBJ2-7, with D tentatively TRBD2 (5 bases). The CDR3 totals 13 residues. Trimming removed 4 bases from V and 9 bases from J, with 17 bases in between. Germline assignment: CDR1 SGHRS and CDR2 YFSETQ. The CDR3 DNA follows: TGCGCCAGCAGCCCGGACTTGGAGCCTGGGCAGTACTTC. This gives the protein CASSPDLEPGQYF.

V usage is TRBV5-8 and J usage is TRBJ1-2, with D perhaps matching TRBD1 (5 bases). This CDR3 comprises 14 residues. V was trimmed by 8 bases and J by 6 bases, leaving 20 bases between them. The germline V gene encodes CDR1 SGHTS and CDR2 YDEGEE. In DNA, the CDR3 is TGTGCCAGAAGCGGCGGACAACGTCAACATGGCTACACCTTC. As protein: CARSGGQRQHGYTF.

The genes are TRBV6-5 and TRBJ1-3; D gene ambiguous. The germline V gene encodes CDR1 MNHEY and CDR2 SVGAGI. Trimming shortened V by 2 bases and J by 11 bases, and 13 bases separated the two germline ends. The CDR3 is 13 amino acids. The CDR3 nucleotides are TGTGCCAGCAGTTACCGGGAGGGTGGGGCCATATATTTT. It codes for CASSYREGGAIYF.

For this clonotype: A far larger clone is one base from this, pointing to a likely read error. The chain's CDR3 is CASSYSGAGDNVLTF. The CDR3 nucleotides read TGTGCCAGCAGTTACTCAGGGGCTGGGGACAACGTCCTGACTTTC. The chain has TRBV6-9 and TRBJ2-6; TRBD1 is a possible D gene (6 bases). The CDR3 loop spans 15 amino acids. Germline V gene lookup returns CDR1 MNHGY and CDR2 SVAAGI.